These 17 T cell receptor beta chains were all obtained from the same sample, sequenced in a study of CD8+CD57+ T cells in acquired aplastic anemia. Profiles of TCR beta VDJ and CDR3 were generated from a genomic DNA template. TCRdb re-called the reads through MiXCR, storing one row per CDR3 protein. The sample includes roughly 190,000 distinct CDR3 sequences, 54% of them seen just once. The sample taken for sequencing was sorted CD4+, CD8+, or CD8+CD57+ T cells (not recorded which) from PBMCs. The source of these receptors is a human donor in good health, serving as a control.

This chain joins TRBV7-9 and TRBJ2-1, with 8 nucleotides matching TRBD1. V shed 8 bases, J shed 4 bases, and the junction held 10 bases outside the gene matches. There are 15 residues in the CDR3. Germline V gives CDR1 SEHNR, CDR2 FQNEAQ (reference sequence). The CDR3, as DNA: TGTGCCAGCGCACCAGGGACAGGAAGTTACAATGAGCAGTTCTTC. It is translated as CASAPGTGSYNEQFF.

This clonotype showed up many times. CDR3 in amino acids: CASSIASRGGPDTQYF. The CDR3 DNA follows: TGTGCCAGTAGTATAGCGTCGCGGGGGGGCCCAGATACGCAGTATTTT. The gene calls are TRBV19 and TRBJ2-3; TRBD2 matches at 9 bases. Germline-derived CDR1 and CDR2 are LNHDA and SQIVND (reference sequence). V lost 1 base to trimming and J lost 4 bases; unmatched junction nucleotides: 6. The CDR3 is 16 residues long.

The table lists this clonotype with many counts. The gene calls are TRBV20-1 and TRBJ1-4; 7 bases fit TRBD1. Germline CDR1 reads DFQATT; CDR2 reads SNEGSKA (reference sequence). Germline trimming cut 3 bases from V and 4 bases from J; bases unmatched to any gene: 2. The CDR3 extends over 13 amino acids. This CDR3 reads CSARGTVNEKLFF. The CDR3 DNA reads TGCAGTGCTAGGGGGACAGTTAATGAAAAACTGTTTTTT.

The CDR3 nucleotides read TGTGCCAGCAGCCATGGCTGGGGTTCCGAGACCCAGTACTTC. This codes for CASSHGWGSETQYF. The chain joins TRBV9 to TRBJ2-5; D not certain. The V gene's germline CDR1 is SGDLS and CDR2 YYNGEE. The V end lost 4 bases, the J end lost 5 bases, and 15 bases lay between the germline ends. This CDR3 region has 14 residues.

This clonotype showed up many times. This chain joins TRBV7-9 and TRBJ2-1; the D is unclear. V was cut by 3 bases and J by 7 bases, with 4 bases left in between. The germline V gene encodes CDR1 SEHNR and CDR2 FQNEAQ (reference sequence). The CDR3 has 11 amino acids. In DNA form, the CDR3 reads TGTGCCAGCAGCTTGGTTAATGAGCAGTTCTTC. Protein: CASSLVNEQFF. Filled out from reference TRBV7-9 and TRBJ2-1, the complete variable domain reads DTGVSQNPRHKITKRGQNVTFRCDPISEHNRLYWYRQTLGQGPEFLTYFQNEAQLEKSRLLSDRFSAERPKGSFSTLEIQRTEQGDSAMYLCASSLVNEQFFGPGTRLTVL.

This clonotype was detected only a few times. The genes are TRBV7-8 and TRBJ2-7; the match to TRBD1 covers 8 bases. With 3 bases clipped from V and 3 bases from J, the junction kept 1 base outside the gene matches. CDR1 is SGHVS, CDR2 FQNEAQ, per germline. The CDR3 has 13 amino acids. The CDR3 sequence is CASSFTGGYEQYF. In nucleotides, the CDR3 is TGTGCCAGCAGCTTCACAGGGGGCTACGAGCAGTACTTC.

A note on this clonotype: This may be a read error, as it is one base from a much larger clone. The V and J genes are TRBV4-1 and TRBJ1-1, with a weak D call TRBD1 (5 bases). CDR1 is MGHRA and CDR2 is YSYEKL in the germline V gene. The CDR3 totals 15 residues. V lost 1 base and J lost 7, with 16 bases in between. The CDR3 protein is CASSQANPPGIEAFF. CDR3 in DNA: TGCGCCAGCAGCCAAGCTAATCCCCCAGGGATTGAAGCTTTCTTT.

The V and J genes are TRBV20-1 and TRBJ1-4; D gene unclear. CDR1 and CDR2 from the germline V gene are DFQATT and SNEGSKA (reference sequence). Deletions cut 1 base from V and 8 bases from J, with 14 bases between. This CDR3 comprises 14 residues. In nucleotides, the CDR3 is TGCAGTGCTAGAGTTCCTCTCGGTAGGGAAAAACTGTTTTTT. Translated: CSARVPLGREKLFF.

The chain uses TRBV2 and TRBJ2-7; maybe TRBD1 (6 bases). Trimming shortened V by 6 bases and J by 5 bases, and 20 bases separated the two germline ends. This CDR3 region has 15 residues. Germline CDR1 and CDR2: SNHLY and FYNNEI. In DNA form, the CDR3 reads TGTGCCAGCAGCTTACAAGGAGTAAAGGGGGACGAGCAGTACTTC. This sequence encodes CASSLQGVKGDEQYF.

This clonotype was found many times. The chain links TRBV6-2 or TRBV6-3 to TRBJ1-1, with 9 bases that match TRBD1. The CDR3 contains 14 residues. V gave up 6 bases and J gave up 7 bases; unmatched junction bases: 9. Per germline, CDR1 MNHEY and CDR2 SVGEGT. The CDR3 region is CASRVGGTGREAFF. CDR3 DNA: TGTGCCAGCAGGGTAGGAGGGACAGGGCGTGAAGCTTTCTTT.

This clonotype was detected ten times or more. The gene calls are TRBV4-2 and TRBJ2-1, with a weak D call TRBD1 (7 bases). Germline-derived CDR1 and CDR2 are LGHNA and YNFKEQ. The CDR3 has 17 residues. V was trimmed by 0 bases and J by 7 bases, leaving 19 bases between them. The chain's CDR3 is CASSQERVGAGGNEQFF. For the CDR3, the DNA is TGTGCCAGCAGCCAAGAAAGGGTGGGCGCAGGGGGGAATGAGCAGTTCTTC.

CDR3: CASSPARQNTGELFF. The CDR3 DNA reads TGTGCCAGTAGTCCCGCTCGCCAGAACACCGGGGAGCTGTTTTTT. The chain has TRBV19 and TRBJ2-2, with D uncertain. The germline V and J ends were trimmed by 5 bases and 1 base, with 11 bases remaining between them. The CDR3 loop spans 15 amino acids. Per germline, CDR1 LNHDA and CDR2 SQIVND (reference sequence).

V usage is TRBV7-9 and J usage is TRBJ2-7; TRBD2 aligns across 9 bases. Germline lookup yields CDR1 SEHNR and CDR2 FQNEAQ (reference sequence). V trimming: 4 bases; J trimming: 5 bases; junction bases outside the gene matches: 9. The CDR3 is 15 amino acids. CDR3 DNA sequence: TGTGCCAGCAGCTCGGCCGGGACTAGCAAGAACGAGCAGTACGTC. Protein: CASSSAGTSKNEQYV.

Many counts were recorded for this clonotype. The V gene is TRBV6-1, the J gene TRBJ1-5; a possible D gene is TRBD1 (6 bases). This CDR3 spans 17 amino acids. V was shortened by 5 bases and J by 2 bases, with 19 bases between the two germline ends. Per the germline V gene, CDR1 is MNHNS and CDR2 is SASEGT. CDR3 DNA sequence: TGTGCCAGCAGTATAGCACCCCGGGGGCGCGGCAATCAGCCCCAGCATTTT. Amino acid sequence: CASSIAPRGRGNQPQHF.

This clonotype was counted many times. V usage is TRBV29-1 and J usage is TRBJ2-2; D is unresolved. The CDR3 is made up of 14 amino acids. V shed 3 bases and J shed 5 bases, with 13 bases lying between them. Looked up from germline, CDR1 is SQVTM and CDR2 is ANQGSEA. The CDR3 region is CSVERTGGTGELFF. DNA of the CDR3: TGCAGCGTTGAGCGGACGGGTGGGACCGGGGAGCTGTTTTTT.

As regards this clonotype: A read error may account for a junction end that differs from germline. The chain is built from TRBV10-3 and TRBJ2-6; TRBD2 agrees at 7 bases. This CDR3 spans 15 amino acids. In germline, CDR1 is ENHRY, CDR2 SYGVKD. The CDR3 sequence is CAISESGGVANTEAF. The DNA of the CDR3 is TGTGCCATCAGTGAGTCGGGAGGGGTTGCGAACACTGAAGCTTTC.

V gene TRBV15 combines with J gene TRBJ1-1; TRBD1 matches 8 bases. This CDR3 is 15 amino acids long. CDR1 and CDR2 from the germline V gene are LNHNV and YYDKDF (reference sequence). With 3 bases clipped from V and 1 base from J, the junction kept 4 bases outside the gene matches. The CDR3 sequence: CATSSGQGTNTEAFF. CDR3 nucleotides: TGTGCCACCAGCAGCGGACAGGGTACGAACACTGAAGCTTTCTTT.